The rows below give T cell receptor beta chains drawn from one sample of a study of cytomegalovirus exposure and HLA in healthy donors. Only in-frame clones appear in the TCRdb table, and some are missing; sequencing was by immunoSEQ multiplex PCR. The sample carries about 110,000 clones, roughly 69% recorded once. The material sequenced was PBMCs. These receptors were collected from a woman in her seventies in good health and CMV-seropositive. Both conserved end residues are part of each CDR3.

TRBV12-5,TRBJ2-1,CASGSWTAAYFF
TRBV6-5,TRBJ1-4,CASTPYGVVREKLFF
TRBV13,TRBJ2-5,CASSSSGTGETQYF
TRBV19,TRBJ2-7,CASSPDRGGEQYF
TRBV30,TRBJ1-1,CAWTVNTEAFF
TRBV7-9,TRBJ1-2,CASSLGVLYGYTF
TRBV7-9,TRBJ2-7,CSGGQGPYEQYF
TRBV15,TRBJ1-1,CATSRERMNTEAFF
TRBV13,TRBJ2-5,CASSLRTSGGPDETQYF
TRBV25-1,TRBJ1-2,CASSEYALYGYTF
TRBV4-2,TRBJ2-2,CASSQSGLAGVANTGELFF
TRBV19,TRBJ2-5,CASRRNEETQYF
TRBV6-5,TRBJ1-4,CASSYSRGDEKLFF
TRBV2,TRBJ1-5,CASILDRTSNQPQHF
TRBV29-1,TRBJ1-1,CSVSQGGTEAFF
TRBV9,TRBJ2-5,CASSKGLVGETQYF
TRBV7-8,TRBJ2-5,CASSLQETQYF
TRBV4-1,TRBJ2-7,CASSQFTGADEQYF
TRBV19,TRBJ2-1,CASSIEGSGGANEQFF
TRBV6-6,TRBJ1-4,CASSSSRQGINEKLFF
TRBV18,TRBJ2-7,CASSPGRPAGEQYF
TRBV30,TRBJ1-1,CAWRARGPGFTEAFF
TRBV27,TRBJ2-7,CASSSPGKSEQYF
TRBV27,TRBJ1-1,CASRQDRGSTEAFF
TRBV10-1,TRBJ1-4,CASSSGSEGEKLFF
TRBV10-2,TRBJ1-1,CASSEYRDRVFSNTEAFF
TRBV6-1,TRBJ2-7,CASSEGTGTFYEQYF
TRBV5-8,TRBJ1-2,CASHRGGVDYGYTF
TRBV7-2,TRBJ2-1,CASSSGGASYNEQFF
TRBV5-6,TRBJ1-1,CASSTDRGHSMNTEAFF
TRBV6-9,TRBJ2-1,CASRLTGQAYNEQFF
TRBV27,TRBJ1-2,CASSFRDTNYGYTF
TRBV29-1,TRBJ2-1,CSVVIAGGGTHEQFF
TRBV6-5,TRBJ2-7,CASNRAAGAFYEQYF
TRBV10-3,TRBJ1-4,CATAGSATNEKLFF
TRBV4-2,TRBJ1-2,CASRSEEDYGYTF
TRBV5-4,TRBJ1-4,CASTSHEKLFF